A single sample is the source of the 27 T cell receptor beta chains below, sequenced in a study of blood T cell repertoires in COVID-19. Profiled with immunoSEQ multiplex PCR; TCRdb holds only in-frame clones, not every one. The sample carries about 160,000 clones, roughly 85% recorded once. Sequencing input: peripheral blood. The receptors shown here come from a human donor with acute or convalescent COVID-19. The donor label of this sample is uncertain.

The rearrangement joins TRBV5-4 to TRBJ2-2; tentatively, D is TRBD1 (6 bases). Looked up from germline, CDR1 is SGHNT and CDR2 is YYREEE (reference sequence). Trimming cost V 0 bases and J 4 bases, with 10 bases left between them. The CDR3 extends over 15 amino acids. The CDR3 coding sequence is TGTGCCAGCAGCTTGGAGGGGGTAGGCACCGGGGAGCTGTTTTTT. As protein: CASSLEGVGTGELFF.

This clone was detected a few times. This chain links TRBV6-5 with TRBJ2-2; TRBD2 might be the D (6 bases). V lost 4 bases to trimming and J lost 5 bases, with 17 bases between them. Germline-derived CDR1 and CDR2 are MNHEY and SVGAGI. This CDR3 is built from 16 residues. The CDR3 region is CASSFEVRRGTGELFF. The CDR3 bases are TGTGCCAGCAGTTTTGAGGTCCGCCGGGGGACCGGGGAGCTGTTTTTT.

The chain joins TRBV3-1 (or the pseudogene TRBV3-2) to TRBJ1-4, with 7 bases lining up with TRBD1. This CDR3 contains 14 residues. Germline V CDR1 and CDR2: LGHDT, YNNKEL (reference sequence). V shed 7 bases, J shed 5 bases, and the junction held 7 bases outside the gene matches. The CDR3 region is CASTSTGTNEKLFF. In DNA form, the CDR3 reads TGTGCCAGCACCTCGACAGGGACGAATGAAAAACTGTTTTTT.

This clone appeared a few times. The CDR3 coding sequence is TGTGCCACCAGCAGAGATAGCGGGACAGCAACTAATGAAAAACTGTTTTTT. It is translated as CATSRDSGTATNEKLFF. The chain links TRBV15 to TRBJ1-4, with TRBD1 identical over 7 bases. Per the germline V gene, CDR1 is LNHNV and CDR2 is YYDKDF (reference sequence). The CDR3 runs 17 residues. V shed 0 bases, J shed 0 bases, and the junction held 4 bases outside the gene matches.

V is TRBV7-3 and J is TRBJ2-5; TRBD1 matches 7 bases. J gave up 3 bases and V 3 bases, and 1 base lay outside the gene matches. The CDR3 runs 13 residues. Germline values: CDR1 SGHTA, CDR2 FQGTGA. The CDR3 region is CASSLGQKETQYF. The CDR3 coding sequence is TGTGCCAGCAGCTTGGGACAGAAAGAGACCCAGTACTTC.

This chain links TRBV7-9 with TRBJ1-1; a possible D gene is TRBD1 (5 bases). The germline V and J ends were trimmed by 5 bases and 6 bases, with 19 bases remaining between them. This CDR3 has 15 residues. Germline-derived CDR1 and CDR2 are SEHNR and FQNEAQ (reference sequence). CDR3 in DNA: TGTGCCAGCAGCCCAAAGGGGCAAGGCAGGCCTGAAGCTTTCTTT. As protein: CASSPKGQGRPEAFF. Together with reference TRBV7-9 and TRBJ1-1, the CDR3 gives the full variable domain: DTGVSQNPRHKITKRGQNVTFRCDPISEHNRLYWYRQTLGQGPEFLTYFQNEAQLEKSRLLSDRFSAERPKGSFSTLEIQRTEQGDSAMYLCASSPKGQGRPEAFFGQGTRLTVV.

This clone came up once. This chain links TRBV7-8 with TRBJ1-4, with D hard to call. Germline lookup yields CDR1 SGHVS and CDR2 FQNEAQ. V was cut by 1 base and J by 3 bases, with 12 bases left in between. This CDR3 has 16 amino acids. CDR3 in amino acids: CASSLDVRLANEKLFF. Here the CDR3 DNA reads TGTGCCAGCAGCTTAGACGTTCGATTAGCTAATGAAAAACTGTTTTTT.

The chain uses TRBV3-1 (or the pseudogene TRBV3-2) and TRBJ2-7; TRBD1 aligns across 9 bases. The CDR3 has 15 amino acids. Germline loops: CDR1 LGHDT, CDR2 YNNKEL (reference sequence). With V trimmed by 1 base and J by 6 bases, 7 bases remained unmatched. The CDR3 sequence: CASSQGTGQGSEQYF. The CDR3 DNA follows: TGTGCCAGCAGCCAAGGGACGGGACAGGGTTCCGAGCAGTACTTC.

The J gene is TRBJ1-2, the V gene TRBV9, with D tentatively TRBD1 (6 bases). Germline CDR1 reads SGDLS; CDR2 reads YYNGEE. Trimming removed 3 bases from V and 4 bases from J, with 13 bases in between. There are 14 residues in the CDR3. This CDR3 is CASSEQGLGYGYTF. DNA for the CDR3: TGTGCCAGCAGCGAACAGGGTTTGGGCTATGGCTACACCTTC.

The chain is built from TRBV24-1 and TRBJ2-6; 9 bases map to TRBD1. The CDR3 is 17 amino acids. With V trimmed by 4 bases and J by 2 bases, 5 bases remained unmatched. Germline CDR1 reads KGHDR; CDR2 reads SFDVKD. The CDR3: CATSEPTGGPGANVLTF. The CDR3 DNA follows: TGTGCCACCAGTGAACCCACAGGGGGCCCTGGGGCCAACGTCCTGACTTTC.

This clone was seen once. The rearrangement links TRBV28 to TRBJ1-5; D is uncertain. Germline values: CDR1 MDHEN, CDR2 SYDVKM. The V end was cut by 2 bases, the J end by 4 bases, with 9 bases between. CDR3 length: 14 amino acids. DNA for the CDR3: TGTGCCAGCAGTTTAAGGGCGGGGAATCAGCCCCAGCATTTT. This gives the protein CASSLRAGNQPQHF.

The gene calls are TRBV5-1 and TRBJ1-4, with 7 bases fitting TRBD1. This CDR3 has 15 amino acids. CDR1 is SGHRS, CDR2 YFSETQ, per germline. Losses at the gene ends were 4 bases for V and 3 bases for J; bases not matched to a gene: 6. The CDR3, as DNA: TGCGCCAGCAGCCGTTGGACAGGACCTAATGAAAAACTGTTTTTT. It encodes CASSRWTGPNEKLFF.

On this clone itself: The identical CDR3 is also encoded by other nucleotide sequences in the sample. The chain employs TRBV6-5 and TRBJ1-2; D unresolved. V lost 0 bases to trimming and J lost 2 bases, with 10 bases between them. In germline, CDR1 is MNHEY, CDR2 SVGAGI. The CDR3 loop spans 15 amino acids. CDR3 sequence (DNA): TGTGCCAGCAGTTACTCTTACAGAGAGAACTATGGCTACACCTTC. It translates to CASSYSYRENYGYTF.

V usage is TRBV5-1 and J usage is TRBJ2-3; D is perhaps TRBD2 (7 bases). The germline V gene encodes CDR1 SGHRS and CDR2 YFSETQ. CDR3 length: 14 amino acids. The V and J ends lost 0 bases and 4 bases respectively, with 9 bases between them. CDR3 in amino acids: CASSLDGGPDTQYF. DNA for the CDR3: TGCGCCAGCAGCTTGGACGGGGGGCCAGATACGCAGTATTTT.

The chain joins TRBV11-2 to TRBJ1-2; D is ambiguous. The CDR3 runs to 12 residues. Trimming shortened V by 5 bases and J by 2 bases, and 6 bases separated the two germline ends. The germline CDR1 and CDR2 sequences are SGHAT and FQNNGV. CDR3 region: CASSQFNYGYTF. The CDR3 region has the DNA TGTGCCAGCAGCCAATTCAACTATGGCTACACCTTC.

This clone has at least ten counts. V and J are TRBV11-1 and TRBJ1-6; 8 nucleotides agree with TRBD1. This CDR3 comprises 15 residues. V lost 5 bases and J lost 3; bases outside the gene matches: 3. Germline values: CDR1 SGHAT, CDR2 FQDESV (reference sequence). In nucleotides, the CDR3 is TGTGCCAGCAGCCATGGACAGGGCTATAATTCACCCCTCCACTTT. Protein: CASSHGQGYNSPLHF.

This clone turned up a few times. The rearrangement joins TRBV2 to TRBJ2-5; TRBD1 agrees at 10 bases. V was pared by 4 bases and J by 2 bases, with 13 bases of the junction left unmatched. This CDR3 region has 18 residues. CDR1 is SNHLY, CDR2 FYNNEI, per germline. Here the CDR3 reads CASSVRDRGRSRQETQYF. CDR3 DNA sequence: TGTGCCAGCAGTGTCCGGGACAGGGGTAGGAGTAGGCAAGAGACCCAGTACTTC.

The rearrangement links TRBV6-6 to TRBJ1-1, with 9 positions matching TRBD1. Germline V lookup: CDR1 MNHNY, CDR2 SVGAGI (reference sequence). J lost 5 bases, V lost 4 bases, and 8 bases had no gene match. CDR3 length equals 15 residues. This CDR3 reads CASSSTQGAKTEAFF. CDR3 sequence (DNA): TGTGCCAGCAGTTCAACACAGGGGGCTAAAACTGAAGCTTTCTTT.

CDR3 sequence: CASSYHLGRQATNYGYTF. CDR3 nucleotides: TGTGCCAGCAGTTACCATTTGGGGCGACAAGCAACGAACTATGGCTACACCTTC. The chain carries TRBV6-2 or TRBV6-3 and TRBJ1-2, with D perhaps matching TRBD1 (5 bases). Trimming shortened V by 2 bases and J by 2 bases, and 21 bases separated the two germline ends. The V gene's germline CDR1 is MNHEY and CDR2 SVGEGT. The CDR3 loop spans 18 amino acids.

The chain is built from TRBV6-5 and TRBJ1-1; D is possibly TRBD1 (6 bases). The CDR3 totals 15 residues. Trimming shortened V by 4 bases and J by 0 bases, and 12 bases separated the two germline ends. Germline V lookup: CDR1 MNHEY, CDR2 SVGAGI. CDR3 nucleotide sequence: TGTGCCAGCAGTTCTCAAACAGGGATGAACACTGAAGCTTTCTTT. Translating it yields CASSSQTGMNTEAFF.

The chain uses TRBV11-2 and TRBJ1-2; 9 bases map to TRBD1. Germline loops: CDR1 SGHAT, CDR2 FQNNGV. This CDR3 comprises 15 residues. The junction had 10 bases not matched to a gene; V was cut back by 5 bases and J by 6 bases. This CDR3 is CASSRSRDRVNGYTF. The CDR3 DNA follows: TGTGCCAGCAGCCGGTCCCGGGACAGGGTGAATGGCTACACCTTC.

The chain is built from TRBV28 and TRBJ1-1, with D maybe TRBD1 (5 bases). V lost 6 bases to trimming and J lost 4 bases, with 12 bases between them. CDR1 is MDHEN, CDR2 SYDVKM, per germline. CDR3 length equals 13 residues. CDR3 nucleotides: TGTGCCAGCAGCCTGACAGCAACCACTGAAGCTTTCTTT. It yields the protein CASSLTATTEAFF.

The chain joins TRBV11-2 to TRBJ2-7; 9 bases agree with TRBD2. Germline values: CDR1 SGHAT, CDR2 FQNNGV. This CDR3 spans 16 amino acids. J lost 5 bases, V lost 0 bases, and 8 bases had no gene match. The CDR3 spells CASSLDPGLAGDEQYF. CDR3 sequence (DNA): TGTGCCAGCAGCTTAGATCCGGGACTAGCAGGTGACGAGCAGTACTTC. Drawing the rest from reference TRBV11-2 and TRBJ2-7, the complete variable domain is EAGVAQSPRYKIIEKRQSVAFWCNPISGHATLYWYQQILGQGPKLLIQFQNNGVVDDSQLPKDRFSAERLKGVDSTLKIQPAKLEDSAVYLCASSLDPGLAGDEQYFGPGTRLTVT.

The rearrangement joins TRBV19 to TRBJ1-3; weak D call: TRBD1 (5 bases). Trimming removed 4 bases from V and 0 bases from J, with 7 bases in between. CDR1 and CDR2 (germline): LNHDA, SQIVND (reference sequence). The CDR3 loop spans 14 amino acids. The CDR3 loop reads CASSRQSSGNTIYF. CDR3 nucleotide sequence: TGTGCCAGTAGTAGACAGAGCTCTGGAAACACCATATATTTT.

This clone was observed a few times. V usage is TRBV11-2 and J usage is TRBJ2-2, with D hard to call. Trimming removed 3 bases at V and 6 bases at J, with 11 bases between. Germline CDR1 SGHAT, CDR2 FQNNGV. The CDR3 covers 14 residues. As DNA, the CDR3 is TGTGCCAGCAGCTTTCGGAGTTCGGCCGGGGAGCTGTTTTTT. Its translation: CASSFRSSAGELFF.

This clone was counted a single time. This CDR3 reads CASSRGTGAGNTIYF. CDR3 DNA: TGTGCCAGCAGCCGGGGGACAGGGGCTGGAAACACCATATATTTT. The V and J genes are TRBV7-2 and TRBJ1-3; 10 bases map to TRBD1. The CDR3 is 15 residues long. V gave up 5 bases and J gave up 2 bases; unmatched junction bases: 3. CDR1 and CDR2 (germline): SGHTA, FQGNSA.

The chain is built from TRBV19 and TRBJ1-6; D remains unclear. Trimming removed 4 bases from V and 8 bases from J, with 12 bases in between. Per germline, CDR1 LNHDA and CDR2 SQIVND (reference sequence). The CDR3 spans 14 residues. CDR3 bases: TGTGCCAGTAGTACGGGGATGATTTATTCACCCCTCCACTTT. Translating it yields CASSTGMIYSPLHF.